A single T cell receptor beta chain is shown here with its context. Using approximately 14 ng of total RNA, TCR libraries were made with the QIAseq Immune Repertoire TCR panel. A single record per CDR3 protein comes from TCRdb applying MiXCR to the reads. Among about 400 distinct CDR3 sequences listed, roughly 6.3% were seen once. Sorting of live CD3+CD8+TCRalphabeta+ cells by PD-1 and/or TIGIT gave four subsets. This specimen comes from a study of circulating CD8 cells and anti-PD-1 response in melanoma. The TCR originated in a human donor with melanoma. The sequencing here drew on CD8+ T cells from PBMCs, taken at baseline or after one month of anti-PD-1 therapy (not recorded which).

CDR3 loop: CASSPGMGGQPQHF. CDR3 DNA sequence: TGTGCCAGCAGCCCAGGGATGGGAGGTCAGCCCCAGCATTTT. This chain uses TRBV5-5 with TRBJ1-5, with TRBD1 as a possible D gene (5 bases). V lost 4 bases, J lost 6 bases, and 14 bases lay in between. The CDR3 totals 14 residues. Germline-derived CDR1 and CDR2 are SGHKS and YYEKEE (reference sequence).